This T cell receptor beta chain was profiled in a study of OX40 agonist ivuxolimab in advanced cancers. Broader study findings: Compared with CD4+, CD8+ T cells on average had more expanded clones. At 0.1 to 3.0 mg/kg, CD4+ and CD8+ blood T cells expanded clonally by week 6.

Peripheral blood came from all dose cohorts at three timepoints. Germline assignment: CDR1 KGHSH and CDR2 LQKENI. This CDR3 has 15 amino acids. Germline trimming cut 0 bases from V and 2 bases from J; bases unmatched to any gene: 0. In regard to this clone: Antigen: not known.

Assay: immunoSEQ multiplex PCR; the TCRdb copy retains only in-frame clones and omits some. The table shows 90,000 to 150,000 clones, with approximately 92% occurring only once. The sequence derives from an adult with an advanced solid tumor such as melanoma, head and neck, liver or kidney cancer. The specimen comprised CD4+ or CD8+ T cells sorted from blood, sampled in a trial of the OX40 agonist ivuxolimab. The V and J genes are TRBV18 and TRBJ1-4, with 7 bases lining up with TRBD1. CDR3 nucleotide sequence: TGTGCCAGCTCACCACCGGGACAGACTAATGAAAAACTGTTTTTT. Its protein product is CASSPPGQTNEKLFF.